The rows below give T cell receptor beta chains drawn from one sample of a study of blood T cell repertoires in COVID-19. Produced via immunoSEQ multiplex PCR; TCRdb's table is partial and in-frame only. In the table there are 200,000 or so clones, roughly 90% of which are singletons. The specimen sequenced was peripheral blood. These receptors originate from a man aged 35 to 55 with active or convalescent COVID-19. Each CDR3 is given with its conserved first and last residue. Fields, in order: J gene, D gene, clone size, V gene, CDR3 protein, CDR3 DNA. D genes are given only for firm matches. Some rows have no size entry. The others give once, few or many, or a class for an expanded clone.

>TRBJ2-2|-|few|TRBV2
CASTASRNTGELFF
TGTGCCAGCACGGCTAGCAGGAACACCGGGGAGCTGTTTTTT
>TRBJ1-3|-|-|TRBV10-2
CASSHSGNTIYF
TGCGCCAGCAGCCACTCTGGAAACACCATATATTTT
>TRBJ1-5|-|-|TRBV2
CASRGRGNQPQHF
TGTGCCAGCAGGGGGCGCGGCAATCAGCCCCAGCATTTT
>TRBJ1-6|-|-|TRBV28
CASHDEDNSPLHF
TGTGCCAGTCACGACGAGGATAATTCACCCCTCCACTTT
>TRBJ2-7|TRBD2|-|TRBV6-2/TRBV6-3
CASSPHQAGVSEQYF
TGTGCCAGCAGCCCACACCAAGCGGGAGTTTCCGAGCAGTACTTC
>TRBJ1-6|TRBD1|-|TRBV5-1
CASSPGQRGSYNSPLHF
TGCGCCAGCAGCCCGGGACAGCGTGGGTCCTATAATTCACCCCTCCACTTT
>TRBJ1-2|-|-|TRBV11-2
CASSLGGDPYGYTF
TGTGCCAGCAGCTTAGGCGGGGACCCTTATGGCTACACCTTC
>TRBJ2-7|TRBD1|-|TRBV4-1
CASSPGTVYEQYF
TGCGCCAGCAGCCCGGGGACAGTCTACGAGCAGTACTTC
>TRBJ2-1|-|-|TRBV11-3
CASSWTGRNEQFF
TGTGCCAGCAGCTGGACTGGTCGGAATGAGCAGTTCTTC
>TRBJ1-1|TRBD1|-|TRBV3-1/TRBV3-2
CASSQEWTGDTEAFF
TGTGCCAGCAGCCAAGAGTGGACAGGGGACACTGAAGCTTTCTTT
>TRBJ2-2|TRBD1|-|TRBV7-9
CASSRGTQGASGELFF
TGTGCCAGCAGCCGAGGTACCCAGGGGGCGTCTGGGGAGCTGTTTTTT
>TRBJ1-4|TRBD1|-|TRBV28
CASSLPTGIRKLFF
TGTGCCAGCAGTTTACCGACAGGGATAAGAAAACTGTTTTTT
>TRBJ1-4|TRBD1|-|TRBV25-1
CASTWDRGGRNEKLFF
TGTGCCAGCACCTGGGACAGGGGGGGCCGAAATGAAAAACTGTTTTTT
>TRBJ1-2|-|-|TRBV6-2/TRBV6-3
CASSNRIYGYTF
TGTGCCAGCAGTAACAGGATCTATGGCTACACCTTC
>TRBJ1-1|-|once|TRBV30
CAWSGLTGGTEAFF
TGTGCCTGGAGTGGATTGACAGGTGGCACTGAAGCTTTCTTT
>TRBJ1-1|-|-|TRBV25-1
CASSEWGGTAEAFF
TGTGCCAGCAGTGAATGGGGGGGAACTGCTGAAGCTTTCTTT
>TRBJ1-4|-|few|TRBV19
CASSIGRTANEKLFF
TGTGCCAGTAGTATAGGCAGGACAGCAAATGAAAAACTGTTTTTT
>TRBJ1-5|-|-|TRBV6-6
CASRWDSEENQPQHF
TGTGCCTCCCGCTGGGACTCGGAGGAAAATCAGCCCCAGCATTTT
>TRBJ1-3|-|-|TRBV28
CASSPGGGNTIYF
TGTGCCAGCAGTCCGGGGGGGGGAAACACCATATATTTT
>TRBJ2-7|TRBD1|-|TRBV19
CASSSSGTGLYEQYF
TGTGCCAGTAGTTCATCCGGGACAGGGCTATACGAGCAGTACTTC
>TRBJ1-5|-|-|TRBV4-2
CASSQEGLNQPQHF
TGTGCCAGCAGCCAAGAGGGGCTGAATCAGCCCCAGCATTTT
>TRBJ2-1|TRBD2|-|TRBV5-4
CASSNGAGVSSEQFF
TGTGCCAGCAGCAATGGAGCGGGAGTGTCTAGTGAGCAGTTCTTC
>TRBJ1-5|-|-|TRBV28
CASSLVFSDLSGSNQPQHF
TGTGCCAGCAGTTTAGTTTTCTCAGATCTATCGGGAAGCAATCAGCCCCAGCATTTT
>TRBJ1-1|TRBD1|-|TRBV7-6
CASSAWTGLEGTEAFF
TGTGCCAGCAGCGCCTGGACAGGGCTTGAAGGCACTGAAGCTTTCTTT
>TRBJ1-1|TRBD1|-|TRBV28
CASSRTGLNTEAFF
TGTGCCAGCAGTCGGACAGGATTGAACACTGAAGCTTTCTTT
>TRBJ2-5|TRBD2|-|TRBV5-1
CASSSFLSGGQETQYF
TGCGCCAGCAGCTCTTTTCTTAGCGGGGGCCAAGAGACCCAGTACTTC
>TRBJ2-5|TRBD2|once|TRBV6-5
CASTPGTTAHATQYF
TGTGCCAGCACCCCAGGGACTACGGCCCACGCGACCCAGTACTTC
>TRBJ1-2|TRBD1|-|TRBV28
CASSSITLLDREGYTF
TGTGCCAGCAGCTCCATCACCCTTTTGGACAGGGAAGGCTACACCTTC
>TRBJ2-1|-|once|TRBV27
CASTLRGGGYNEQFF
TGTGCCAGCACCCTTCGAGGAGGCGGGTACAATGAGCAGTTCTTC
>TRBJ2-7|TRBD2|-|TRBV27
CASSFLGGRAYEQYF
TGTGCCAGCAGTTTCCTAGGCGGGAGAGCCTACGAGCAGTACTTC
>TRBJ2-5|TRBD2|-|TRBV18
CASSPGLAGPGGGTQYF
TGTGCCAGCTCACCGGGACTAGCGGGACCCGGTGGGGGGACCCAGTACTTC
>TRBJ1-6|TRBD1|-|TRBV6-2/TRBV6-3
CASSWTGDYSPLHF
TGTGCCAGCAGCTGGACAGGGGACTATTCACCCCTCCACTTT